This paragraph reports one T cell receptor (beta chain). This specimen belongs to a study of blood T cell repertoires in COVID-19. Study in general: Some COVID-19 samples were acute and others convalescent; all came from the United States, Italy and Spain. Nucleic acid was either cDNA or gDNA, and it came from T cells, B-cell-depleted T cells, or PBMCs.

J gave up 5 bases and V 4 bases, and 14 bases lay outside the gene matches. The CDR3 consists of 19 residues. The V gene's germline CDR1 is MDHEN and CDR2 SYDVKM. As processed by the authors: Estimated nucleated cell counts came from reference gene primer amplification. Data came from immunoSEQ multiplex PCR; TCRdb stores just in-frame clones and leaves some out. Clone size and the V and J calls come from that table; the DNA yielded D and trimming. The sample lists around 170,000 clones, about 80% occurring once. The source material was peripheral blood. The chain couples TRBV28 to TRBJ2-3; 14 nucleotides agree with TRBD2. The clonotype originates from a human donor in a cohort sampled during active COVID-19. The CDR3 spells CASSSPPGGLAGVGDTQYF. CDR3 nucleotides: TGTGCCAGCAGTTCCCCCCCCGGGGGACTAGCGGGAGTCGGAGATACGCAGTATTTT.